The TCR beta chain under discussion was sequenced for a study of blood T cell repertoires in COVID-19. Study in general: Whether acute or convalescent, the COVID-19 samples came from the United States, Italy and Spain. T cells, B-cell-depleted T cells, or PBMCs supplied cDNA or gDNA.

Authors' analysis steps: Reference gene primer amplification in the assay estimated nucleated cell counts. Profiling relied on immunoSEQ multiplex PCR, and the TCRdb table lists in-frame clones only, not all of them. That table furnishes V, J and clone size, whereas the DNA furnished D and trimming. The table includes 250,000 to 300,000 clones, 65% to 85% detected once. V trimming: 6 bases; J trimming: 4 bases; junction bases outside the gene matches: 7. Germline V lookup: CDR1 MNHEY, CDR2 SMNVEV (reference sequence). The CDR3 runs to 14 residues. V gene TRBV27 combines with J gene TRBJ2-7, with 9 bases matching TRBD2. This sequence originates from an older man with acute or convalescent COVID-19. Sequenced: peripheral blood. DNA for the CDR3: TGTGCCAGCAGGAAAGCGGGGGGACCTTACGAGCAGTACTTC. It translates to CASRKAGGPYEQYF.